This T cell receptor (beta chain) was captured by sequencing in a study of blood T cell repertoires in COVID-19. This clone was observed a few times. As processed by the authors: Using reference gene primer amplification, nucleated cell counts were estimated. TCRdb keeps only in-frame clones here, not all; method: immunoSEQ multiplex PCR. Clonal size and the V and J genes are those of that table, whereas D and trimming came from the DNA. The sample records 130,000 to 150,000 clones, 75% to 90% being singletons. This CDR3 is built from 13 residues. V was trimmed by 3 bases and J by 4 bases, leaving 10 bases between them. The germline V gene has CDR1 MNHEY and CDR2 SMNVEV (reference sequence).

The source of this sequence is a human donor in a cohort sampled during active COVID-19. The sequencing sample was made of peripheral blood. This rearrangement joins TRBV27 to TRBJ2-7; D is perhaps TRBD1 (7 bases). The CDR3 region is CASSLPGGYEQYF. The CDR3 DNA reads TGTGCCAGCAGTTTGCCAGGGGGGTACGAGCAGTACTTC.